One and the same sample provided the 24 T cell receptor beta chains below, sequenced in a study of blood T cell repertoires in COVID-19. Sequencing was performed with immunoSEQ multiplex PCR; in TCRdb, only in-frame clones are kept and a portion is missing. Here the sample spans some 400,000 clones, 80% to 95% being singletons. The sequencing sample was made of PBMCs or T cells enriched from blood (not recorded which). All receptors come from a woman between 35 and 50 years old who had been exposed to COVID-19.

This chain connects TRBV3-1 (or the pseudogene TRBV3-2) to TRBJ1-2; maybe TRBD1 (6 bases). The CDR3 runs 16 residues. Between the trimmed V and J ends, which lost 0 bases and 0 bases, there was a span of 11 bases. Germline V gene lookup returns CDR1 LGHDT and CDR2 YNNKEL (reference sequence). This CDR3 is CASSQDPRGANYGYTF. CDR3 nucleotides: TGTGCCAGCAGCCAAGATCCCAGGGGAGCTAACTATGGCTACACCTTC.

This chain joins TRBV19 and TRBJ2-1; possibly TRBD1 for D (6 bases). V shed 7 bases and J shed 7 bases, with 8 bases lying between them. CDR3 length equals 11 residues. Germline V gene lookup returns CDR1 LNHDA and CDR2 SQIVND (reference sequence). CDR3 nucleotides: TGTGCCAGTACCAGGGGAAATGAGCAGTTCTTC. Residues: CASTRGNEQFF.

This rearrangement joins TRBV9 to TRBJ2-5; D remains ambiguous. The CDR3 has 15 residues. V shed 0 bases and J shed 2 bases, with 11 bases lying between them. Germline V gene data show CDR1 as SGDLS and CDR2 as YYNGEE. In nucleotides, the CDR3 is TGTGCCAGCAGCGTAGCTGTGTCGGTTCAAGAGACCCAGTACTTC. It specifies CASSVAVSVQETQYF.

The rearrangement uses TRBV6-5 and TRBJ1-1; tentatively, D is TRBD1 (6 bases). Deletions cut 6 bases from V and 1 base from J, with 9 bases between. The CDR3 is 13 amino acids. From germline, CDR1 is MNHEY and CDR2 SVGAGI. The CDR3: CASRKGQNTEAFF. The CDR3 DNA follows: TGTGCCAGCAGGAAGGGACAGAACACTGAAGCTTTCTTT.

This clone was detected only once. The V gene is TRBV7-2, the J gene TRBJ2-7; TRBD2 aligns across 9 bases. V shed 1 base and J 4 bases; nucleotides not matched to a gene: 2. In germline, CDR1 is SGHTA, CDR2 FQGNSA. There are 14 residues in the CDR3. CDR3 residues: CASSLEAGGYEQYF. The DNA of the CDR3 is TGTGCCAGCAGCTTAGAGGCGGGAGGGTACGAGCAGTACTTC.

The genes are TRBV7-2 and TRBJ1-1; weak D call: TRBD1 (5 bases). CDR3 length: 13 residues. Germline CDR1 and CDR2: SGHTA and FQGNSA. Between the trimmed V and J ends, which lost 3 bases and 1 base, there was a span of 6 bases. This chain's CDR3 is CASSFQGNTEAFF. DNA for the CDR3: TGTGCCAGCAGCTTCCAGGGGAACACTGAAGCTTTCTTT.

The V call is TRBV9, the J call TRBJ1-3; possibly TRBD1 for D (6 bases). V gave up 0 bases and J gave up 2 bases, with 18 bases separating them. Per the germline V gene, CDR1 is SGDLS and CDR2 is YYNGEE. The CDR3 runs 18 residues. CDR3 sequence: CASSVAPTGGRTGNTIYF. The CDR3 DNA is TGTGCCAGCAGCGTAGCCCCGACAGGTGGCCGAACTGGAAACACCATATATTTT.

The V and J genes are TRBV27 and TRBJ1-2; TRBD1 agrees at 9 bases. CDR3 length: 14 amino acids. CDR1 and CDR2 (germline): MNHEY, SMNVEV (reference sequence). V lost 5 bases to trimming and J lost 3 bases; unmatched junction nucleotides: 4. CDR3 region: CASSRRQGDYGYTF. CDR3 coding DNA: TGTGCCAGCAGTCGTCGACAGGGGGACTATGGCTACACCTTC.

The rearrangement links TRBV27 to TRBJ1-4; D is ambiguous. The V and J ends lost 4 bases and 3 bases respectively, with 12 bases between them. The CDR3 consists of 15 residues. From germline, CDR1 is MNHEY and CDR2 SMNVEV (reference sequence). CDR3 residues: CASSSLQTSNEKLFF. CDR3 nucleotides: TGTGCCAGCAGTTCTCTACAGACGTCTAATGAAAAACTGTTTTTT.

This CDR3 is CASSLGLAQQETQYF. CDR3 bases: TGTGCCAGCAGCTTAGGCCTAGCTCAACAAGAGACCCAGTACTTC. The J gene is TRBJ2-5, the V gene TRBV13, with a weak D call TRBD2 (5 bases). This CDR3 comprises 15 residues. Germline assignment: CDR1 PRHDT and CDR2 FYEKMQ (reference sequence). The V end lost 0 bases, the J end lost 2 bases, and 10 bases lay between the germline ends. Combining the CDR3 with reference TRBV13 and TRBJ2-5 gives the whole variable domain AAGVIQSPRHLIKEKRETATLKCYPIPRHDTVYWYQQGPGQDPQFLISFYEKMQSDKGSIPDRFSAQQFSDYHSELNMSSLELGDSALYFCASSLGLAQQETQYFGPGTRLLVL.

The rearrangement uses TRBV10-3 and TRBJ1-1, with a tentative D call TRBD1 (6 bases). The V end was cut by 5 bases, the J end by 3 bases, with 10 bases between. This CDR3 contains 13 residues. The germline V gene encodes CDR1 ENHRY and CDR2 SYGVKD. The CDR3 sequence is CAISPRQDTEAFF. The CDR3 nucleotides are TGTGCCATCAGTCCGAGACAGGACACTGAAGCTTTCTTT.

CDR3 DNA sequence: TGTGCCAGCAGCTTATATGAAAGAGGGGGGGGTCAGCCCCAGCATTTT. It yields the protein CASSLYERGGGQPQHF. The chain uses TRBV13 and TRBJ1-5; tentatively, D is TRBD1 (6 bases). Germline V CDR1 and CDR2: PRHDT, FYEKMQ (reference sequence). The CDR3 is 16 amino acids. Between the trimmed V and J ends, which lost 2 bases and 6 bases, there was a span of 17 bases.

This sequence joins TRBV28 and TRBJ1-5; 10 nucleotides agree with TRBD1. Germline V gives CDR1 MDHEN, CDR2 SYDVKM. The V gene end was trimmed by 3 bases and the J gene end by 7 bases; junction bases not matched to a gene: 9. The CDR3 extends over 16 amino acids. Here the CDR3 reads CASSFRDRGGRQPQHF. The CDR3 bases are TGTGCCAGCAGTTTCCGGGACAGGGGAGGTAGGCAGCCCCAGCATTTT.

The genes are TRBV5-4 and TRBJ1-3; D is unclear. V gave up 1 base and J gave up 2 bases, with 4 bases separating them. Germline loops: CDR1 SGHNT, CDR2 YYREEE (reference sequence). The CDR3 is 13 amino acids. The CDR3 DNA sequence: TGTGCCAGCAGCTTGATAACTGGAAACACCATATATTTT. Amino acids: CASSLITGNTIYF.

This rearrangement joins TRBV11-2 to TRBJ1-1, with 7 bases that match TRBD1. CDR1 SGHAT and CDR2 FQNNGV come from the germline V gene. V lost 1 base and J lost 12; bases outside the gene matches: 5. This CDR3 has 12 amino acids. The CDR3 region is CASSLGTGAPFF. The CDR3 bases are TGTGCCAGCAGCTTAGGAACAGGGGCGCCTTTCTTT.

The chain is built from TRBV13 and TRBJ1-1, with 8 bases that match TRBD1. The germline V gene encodes CDR1 PRHDT and CDR2 FYEKMQ (reference sequence). The CDR3 runs 16 residues. The J segment lost 7 bases and the V segment lost 1 base, leaving 11 bases of the junction unmatched. CDR3 loop: CASSLVRTGSYYEAFF. The CDR3 coding sequence is TGTGCCAGCAGCTTAGTAAGGACAGGGTCGTATTATGAAGCTTTCTTT. Looking up the rest from reference TRBV13 and TRBJ1-1 gives the full variable domain: AAGVIQSPRHLIKEKRETATLKCYPIPRHDTVYWYQQGPGQDPQFLISFYEKMQSDKGSIPDRFSAQQFSDYHSELNMSSLELGDSALYFCASSLVRTGSYYEAFFGQGTRLTVV.

The chain has TRBV20-1 and TRBJ2-5; tentative D call: TRBD2 (6 bases). The V gene's germline CDR1 is DFQATT and CDR2 SNEGSKA (reference sequence). Trimming left V 3 bases short and J 1 base short, with 21 bases between. The CDR3 runs to 17 residues. The CDR3 loop reads CSASRRARRLGQETQYF. The CDR3 DNA is TGCAGTGCTAGTAGGAGGGCCCGACGTCTAGGCCAAGAGACCCAGTACTTC.

The rearrangement uses TRBV6-5 and TRBJ1-5, with a tentative D call TRBD1 (6 bases). CDR1 is MNHEY, CDR2 SVGAGI, per germline. CDR3 length: 14 residues. Trimming stripped 6 bases from V and 9 bases from J, with 18 bases between. The CDR3 loop is CASRQAPLGGPQHF. DNA of the CDR3: TGTGCCAGCAGACAGGCCCCGTTAGGGGGGCCCCAGCATTTT.

V gene TRBV6-1 combines with J gene TRBJ1-2; D is ambiguous. Between the trimmed V and J ends, which lost 1 base and 1 base, there was a span of 4 bases. The CDR3 runs to 13 residues. The germline V gene encodes CDR1 MNHNS and CDR2 SASEGT. CDR3 DNA: TGTGCCAGCAGTGAAGGCAGTAACTATGGCTACACCTTC. Protein: CASSEGSNYGYTF.

The chain couples TRBV6-2 or TRBV6-3 to TRBJ2-6; TRBD2 matches at 7 bases. The CDR3 extends over 19 amino acids. Trimming took 3 bases from V and 0 from J; bases not matched to a gene: 11. Germline V gene data show CDR1 as MNHEY and CDR2 as SVGEGT. The CDR3 DNA reads as TGTGCCAGCAGTTATCGGGCGGGAGCCCCATTCTCTGGGGCCAACGTCCTGACTTTC. Protein: CASSYRAGAPFSGANVLTF.

The rearrangement joins TRBV7-2 to TRBJ2-5, with 9 bases identical to TRBD2. Trimming cost V 5 bases and J 1 base; bases outside gene matches: 8. Per the germline V gene, CDR1 is SGHTA and CDR2 is FQGNSA. The length of the CDR3 is 16 residues. The CDR3 coding sequence is TGTGCCAGCAGCCTAAGCGGGGGGAGTGCCCAAGAGACCCAGTACTTC. Its translation: CASSLSGGSAQETQYF.

This sequence joins TRBV30 and TRBJ1-2; 10 bases map to TRBD1. The V gene end was trimmed by 4 bases and the J gene end by 8 bases; junction bases not matched to a gene: 13. CDR1 is GTSNPN and CDR2 is SVGIG in the germline V gene (reference sequence). The CDR3 consists of 15 residues. As DNA, the CDR3 is TGTGCCTGGAAGGGGCCAGGGACAGGGGTCGGGGGCTACACCTTC. Translated: CAWKGPGTGVGGYTF.

The rearrangement joins TRBV30 to TRBJ2-1; D perhaps matches TRBD1 (6 bases). Trimming removed 4 bases at V and 10 bases at J, with 17 bases between. The CDR3 is 13 residues long. The V gene's germline CDR1 is GTSNPN and CDR2 SVGIG (reference sequence). The CDR3 nucleotides are TGTGCCTGGAACAGGGATGTTTTGAGGGAGCAGTTCTTC. Its translation: CAWNRDVLREQFF.

The chain links TRBV19 to TRBJ1-4, with TRBD1 matching over 8 bases. This CDR3 has 15 residues. V lost 4 bases and J lost 5; bases outside the gene matches: 6. The germline V gene encodes CDR1 LNHDA and CDR2 SQIVND (reference sequence). CDR3 in amino acids: CASSRARGLNEKLFF. As DNA, the CDR3 is TGTGCCAGTAGTAGAGCCAGGGGGCTCAATGAAAAACTGTTTTTT.